Presented here are 8 T cell receptor beta chains from one specimen sequenced in a study of blood T cells in healthy people across ages. Together with a sample-barcoded 5' primer, a J-beta primer mix was included in a second PCR lasting roughly 6 to 12 cycles. Each CDR3 protein gets one entry after TCRdb re-called the 5' RACE reads with MiXCR. The repertoire holds hundreds of thousands of distinct CDR3 sequences, with around 50% as singletons. The sample consisted of blood. These receptors all come from a man aged 80 or over in good health.

This clonotype turned up a few times. The rearrangement uses TRBV6-2 or TRBV6-3 and TRBJ1-4; 8 bases are a match to TRBD1. This CDR3 comprises 14 residues. V gave up 6 bases and J gave up 8 bases; unmatched junction bases: 8. The germline CDR1 and CDR2 sequences are MNHEY and SVGEGT. As DNA, the CDR3 is TGTGCCAGCAGGACGACAGGGGAAGAGGAAAAACTGTTTTTT. Protein: CASRTTGEEEKLFF.

The chain links TRBV15 to TRBJ2-7; TRBD1 matches 7 bases. V shed 3 bases and J 4 bases; nucleotides not matched to a gene: 15. CDR1 LNHNV and CDR2 YYDKDF come from the germline V gene (reference sequence). This CDR3 is built from 17 residues. In DNA, the CDR3 is TGTGCCACCAGCAGTCCCGGGACAGCCAAAGGGGGATACGAGCAGTACTTC. It codes for CATSSPGTAKGGYEQYF.

This chain links TRBV20-1 with TRBJ2-3, with 8 bases fitting TRBD1. The V and J ends lost 0 bases and 1 base, in that order; junction bases with no gene match: 6. This CDR3 has 16 residues. Germline V CDR1 and CDR2: DFQATT, SNEGSKA (reference sequence). The CDR3 DNA reads TGCAGTGCTAGAGACGGACAGGGCATAGGCACAGATACGCAGTATTTT. Protein product: CSARDGQGIGTDTQYF.

This clonotype has a single count. One base away lies a much larger clone, so this may be a sequencing read error. This rearrangement joins TRBV20-1 to TRBJ2-3; 7 positions match TRBD2. After removal of 0 bases from V and 1 base from J, the junction contained 4 bases not matched to a gene. Germline CDR1 DFQATT, CDR2 SNEGSKA (reference sequence). The CDR3 has 15 amino acids. The CDR3 nucleotides are TGCAGTGCTAGAGATGCGGGAGTGGGCACAGATACGCAGTATTTT. Translation: CSARDAGVGTDTQYF.

V gene TRBV10-3 combines with J gene TRBJ2-3; 9 positions match TRBD2. The V gene end was trimmed by 11 bases and the J gene end by 5 bases; junction bases not matched to a gene: 8. The CDR3 spans 13 residues. Germline V gene sequence: CDR1 ENHRY, CDR2 SYGVKD. CDR3 amino acids: CAVSGRFGDTQYF. The CDR3 DNA sequence: TGTGCCGTTAGCGGGAGATTCGGAGATACGCAGTATTTT.

This clonotype has a handful of counts. The chain joins TRBV7-3 to TRBJ2-1, with 7 bases that match TRBD1. CDR3 length: 14 residues. The V segment lost 1 base and the J segment 6 bases; nucleotides outside the gene matches: 3. The germline CDR1 and CDR2 sequences are SGHTA and FQGTGA. Written as DNA, the CDR3 is TGTGCCAGCAGCTTAAACAGGGACAGCAATGAGCAGTTCTTC. The encoded protein is CASSLNRDSNEQFF.

This clonotype has at least ten counts. The genes are TRBV7-2 and TRBJ2-7, with D unresolved. The CDR3 loop spans 14 amino acids. Germline-derived CDR1 and CDR2 are SGHTA and FQGNSA. V was clipped by 1 base and J by 1 base, with 8 bases between them. CDR3 region: CASSLVVQSYEQYF. DNA of the CDR3: TGTGCCAGCAGCTTAGTAGTTCAGTCCTACGAGCAGTACTTC.

Remarks on this clonotype: One end of the junction does not line up with germline, which may come from a read error. The chain carries TRBV12-3 or TRBV12-4 and TRBJ2-3; tentatively, D is TRBD2 (6 bases). There are 14 residues in the CDR3. The CDR3 is CAGSGMGGADTEYF. The CDR3 DNA sequence: TGTGCCGGCAGTGGAATGGGAGGCGCAGATACGGAGTATTTT.